Listed below are T cell receptor beta chains from one sample, sequenced in a study of blood T cell repertoires in COVID-19. This table comes from immunoSEQ multiplex PCR, and its TCRdb copy is limited to in-frame clones, with some not included. Counted here are 65,000 to 95,000 clones, roughly 77% occurring once; the ten biggest clones make up 4.5% to 6%. Material for sequencing was peripheral blood. Source of these receptors: a man in his fifties with active or convalescent COVID-19. Each CDR3 is given without its conserved first and last residue.

TRBV6-5	TRBJ2-1	ASRPSGGAFNEQF
TRBV20-1	TRBJ1-2	IPGTGGGYT
TRBV7-2	TRBJ1-3	ASSPGRERNTIY
TRBV5-1	TRBJ2-1	ASSAMGGSYNEQF
TRBV18	TRBJ2-5	ASSSGGRYMETQY
TRBV10-3	TRBJ2-7	AITTQGVMDEQY
TRBV2	TRBJ2-2	ASSEVGTGIFAGELF
TRBV3-1/TRBV3-2	TRBJ1-4	ASSQGAPTREKLF
TRBV10-1	TRBJ1-6	ASSERLGDSPLH
TRBV11-2	TRBJ2-5	ASSSGTGKTETQY
TRBV7-3	TRBJ2-1	ASSPTRGGGANEQF
TRBV4-1	TRBJ2-3	ASSQAPRRDTQY
TRBV3-1/TRBV3-2	TRBJ2-5	ASSQGGAGRATQY
TRBV6-4	TRBJ1-2	ASSDSNRQGNYGYT
TRBV4-3	TRBJ2-3	ASSPLLDEGSTDTQY
TRBV29-1	TRBJ2-3	SVGVGTSTDTQY
TRBV11-3	TRBJ2-1	ASSSGQGNNEQF
TRBV5-1	TRBJ2-1	ASSLGTGGNEQF
TRBV10-3	TRBJ1-5	AISEEDRVNQPQH
TRBV6-5	TRBJ2-7	ASRTWTGSYEQY
TRBV19	TRBJ1-5	ASRSRGRGGNQPQH
TRBV11-2	TRBJ2-1	ASSLDYGGEYNEQF
TRBV5-4	TRBJ2-2	ASSRNGQDTGELF
TRBV7-3	TRBJ2-1	ASSISSGEQF
TRBV6-5	TRBJ1-5	ASSYGTGRQPQH
TRBV13	TRBJ2-3	ASSLGWASVSTDTQY
TRBV5-4	TRBJ2-3	ASSLRLAGPTDTQY
TRBV24-1	TRBJ2-3	ATSDQRGGTDTQY
TRBV10-1	TRBJ1-1	ASRRDMNTEAF
TRBV6-5	TRBJ1-1	ASSPPGTLNTEAF
TRBV30	TRBJ2-5	AWSVLETQY
TRBV4-2	TRBJ2-7	ASSQEGAREQY
TRBV11-3	TRBJ2-1	ASSLDWDGGRNEQF
TRBV6-4	TRBJ1-2	ASSVDGQGAPAFGYGYT
TRBV10-3	TRBJ1-4	AISSEGGLNEKLF
TRBV2	TRBJ1-3	ASSEEARGNTIY
TRBV27	TRBJ2-3	ASRMESTDTQY
TRBV9	TRBJ1-2	ASSERGVASNYGYT
TRBV4-1	TRBJ2-7	ASSQDQIRGPRAYEQY
TRBV27	TRBJ2-7	ASSLTPPGQPGYEQY
TRBV6-6	TRBJ1-1	ASSYRREQAF
TRBV10-1	TRBJ2-3	ASSGSSGTQY
TRBV19	TRBJ2-2	ASRLAGTGELF
TRBV2	TRBJ2-7	ARGTGPYEQY
TRBV10-3	TRBJ2-3	AISAGTGTDTQY
TRBV6-4	TRBJ1-1	ASSARLNTEAF
TRBV5-1	TRBJ2-3	ASSYPRGQVFADTQY
TRBV30	TRBJ1-1	AWSVWAWGDPNTEAF
TRBV6-4	TRBJ2-3	ASRDLAGGTDTQY
TRBV28	TRBJ2-7	ASSFPGHNYEQY
TRBV11-2	TRBJ2-1	ASSLDRGGGAYNEQF
TRBV7-8	TRBJ2-5	ASSPRQGPSQTQY
TRBV28	TRBJ1-5	ASSTLTGYQPQH
TRBV18	TRBJ2-7	ASSQQLTGGDDEQY
TRBV5-4	TRBJ2-1	ASSRGGGQSSYNEQF
TRBV20-1	TRBJ1-2	SAARGAGYT
TRBV7-9	TRBJ2-1	ASSSRTGGGDEQF